This T cell receptor beta chain was identified during a study of T cell repertoires in cytomegalovirus infection. The overall study: A matching HLA type, together with CMV infection, was signaled by public TCR beta signatures.

TCRdb passed the reads through MiXCR, listing each CDR3 protein once. The data show some 400,000 distinct CDR3 sequences, around a sixth seen once. Many counts were recorded for this clonotype. There are 12 residues in the CDR3. The germline gives CDR1 MNHNS, CDR2 SASEGT. V lost 5 bases and J 5 bases, leaving 9 bases between the germline ends. Sequencing input: PBMCs. The chain uses TRBV6-1 and TRBJ2-5; D remains unclear. This clonotype originated in a human donor in good health (CMV status not recorded). Some clones in this sample may be carry-over from other donors' samples. The CDR3: CASSYGTETQYF. The DNA of the CDR3 is TGTGCCAGCAGTTATGGTACTGAGACCCAGTACTTC.